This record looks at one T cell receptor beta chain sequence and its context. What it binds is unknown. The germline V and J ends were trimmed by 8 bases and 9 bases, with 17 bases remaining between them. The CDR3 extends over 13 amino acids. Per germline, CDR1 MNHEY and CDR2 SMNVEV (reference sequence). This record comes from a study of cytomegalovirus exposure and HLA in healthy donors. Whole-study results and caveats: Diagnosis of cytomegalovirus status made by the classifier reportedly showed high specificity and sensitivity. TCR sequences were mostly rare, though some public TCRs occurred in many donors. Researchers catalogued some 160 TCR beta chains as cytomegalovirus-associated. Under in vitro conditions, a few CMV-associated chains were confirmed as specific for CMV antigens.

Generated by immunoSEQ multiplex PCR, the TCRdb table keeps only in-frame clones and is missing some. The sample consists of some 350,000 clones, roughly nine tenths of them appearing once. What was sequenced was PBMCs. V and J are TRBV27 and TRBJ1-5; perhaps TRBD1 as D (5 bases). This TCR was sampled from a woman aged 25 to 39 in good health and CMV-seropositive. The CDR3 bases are TGTGCCAGCGGGAATAACCAGGGTTGGCCCCAGCATTTT. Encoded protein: CASGNNQGWPQHF.